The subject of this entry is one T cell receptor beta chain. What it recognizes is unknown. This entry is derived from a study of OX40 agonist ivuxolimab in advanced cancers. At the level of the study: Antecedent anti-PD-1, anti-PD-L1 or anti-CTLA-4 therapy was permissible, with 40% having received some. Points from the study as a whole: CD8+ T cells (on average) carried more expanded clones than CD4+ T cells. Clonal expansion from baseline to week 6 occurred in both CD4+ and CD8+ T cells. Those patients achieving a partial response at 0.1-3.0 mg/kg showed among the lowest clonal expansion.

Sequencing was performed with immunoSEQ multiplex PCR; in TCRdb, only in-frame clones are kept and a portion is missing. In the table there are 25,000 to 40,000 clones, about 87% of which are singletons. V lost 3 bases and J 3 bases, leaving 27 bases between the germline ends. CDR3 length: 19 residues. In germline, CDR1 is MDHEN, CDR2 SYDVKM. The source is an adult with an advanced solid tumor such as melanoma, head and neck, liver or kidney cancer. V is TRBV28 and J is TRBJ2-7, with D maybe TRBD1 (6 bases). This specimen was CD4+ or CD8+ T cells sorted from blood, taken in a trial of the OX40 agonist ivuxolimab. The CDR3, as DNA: TGTGCCAGCAGTTTCTCCCCTATTAAGCAGGGGCTTTTAGGCTACGAGCAGTACTTC. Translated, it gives CASSFSPIKQGLLGYEQYF.